A selection of T cell receptor beta chains follows, all from one sample in a study of blood T cell repertoires in COVID-19. TCRdb's copy holds only in-frame clones and misses some; the assay was immunoSEQ multiplex PCR. The sample contains about 66,000 clones, around 92% of which appear only once. Sequenced input: peripheral blood. These receptors were collected from a man aged 60 to 69 with acute or convalescent COVID-19. Both conserved end residues are part of each CDR3. The D gene is left open where the match is weak. Clone size appears in some rows only: once, few, many, or a class for an expanded clone.

d_call clone_size j_call v_call cdr3_aa cdr3_nt
TRBD2 few TRBJ2-7 TRBV5-1 CASSPRTSGGAEQYF TGCGCCAGCAGCCCTCGGACTAGCGGGGGGGCCGAGCAGTACTTC
NA once TRBJ2-1 TRBV19 CASSQGDFNEQFF TGTGCCAGTAGCCAAGGGGATTTCAATGAGCAGTTCTTC
NA NA TRBJ2-7 TRBV7-6 CASSLQGRVEEQYF TGTGCCAGCAGCTTACAGGGGAGAGTGGAAGAGCAGTACTTC
NA NA TRBJ1-2 TRBV2 CASRVEQSYGYTF TGTGCCAGCAGGGTGGAACAGTCCTATGGCTACACCTTC
NA NA TRBJ1-1 TRBV6-5 CASISREGNTEAFF TGTGCCAGCATTTCCCGGGAGGGGAACACTGAAGCTTTCTTT
NA NA TRBJ1-2 TRBV9 CASSVMGRITWGYTF TGTGCCAGCAGCGTAATGGGCAGGATCACATGGGGCTACACCTTC
NA NA TRBJ2-4 TRBV6-1 CASSAGVPQNIQYF TGTGCCAGCAGTGCGGGGGTCCCGCAGAACATTCAGTACTTC
TRBD1 few TRBJ1-6 TRBV28 CASSVGQGGSPLHF TGTGCCAGCAGTGTGGGACAGGGAGGTTCACCCCTCCACTTT
NA NA TRBJ2-3 TRBV6-2/TRBV6-3 CASSYTPSGVAGTDTQYF TGTGCCAGCAGTTACACTCCTTCGGGGGTAGCGGGCACAGATACGCAGTATTTT
NA NA TRBJ1-1 TRBV7-9 CASSLVTGTEAFF TGTGCCAGCAGCTTAGTAACGGGCACTGAAGCTTTCTTT
NA once TRBJ2-2 TRBV11-3 CASSLWTANTGELFF TGTGCCAGCAGTTTATGGACTGCGAACACCGGGGAGCTGTTTTTT
NA once TRBJ1-6 TRBV6-6 CASRGHLKDSPLHF TGTGCCAGCAGGGGACACCTTAAAGATTCACCCCTCCACTTT
NA NA TRBJ2-7 TRBV7-9 CASSFDISYEQYF TGTGCCAGCAGCTTTGACATCTCCTACGAGCAGTACTTC
TRBD1 NA TRBJ2-6 TRBV19 CASSAGQGVAGANVLTF TGTGCCAGTAGTGCCGGACAGGGGGTCGCTGGGGCCAACGTCCTGACTTTC
NA NA TRBJ2-1 TRBV6-5 CASSSGGQVTNDEQFF TGTGCCAGCAGTTCGGGGGGACAGGTAACAAACGATGAGCAGTTCTTC
NA NA TRBJ2-7 TRBV7-8 CASSLVSGSAYEQYF TGTGCCAGCAGCTTGGTTTCAGGGTCGGCCTACGAGCAGTACTTC
NA NA TRBJ1-2 TRBV7-2 CASSLVSRRQGFSPGYTF TGTGCCAGCAGCTTAGTTTCACGACGGCAGGGATTCTCGCCTGGCTACACCTTC
NA NA TRBJ2-7 TRBV20-1 CSASDRTEEYF TGCAGTGCTAGTGATAGGACAGAGGAGTACTTC
NA NA TRBJ1-6 TRBV30 CAWSLLEASNSPLHF TGTGCCTGGAGTTTACTTGAAGCCTCCAATTCACCCCTCCACTTT
NA NA TRBJ1-5 TRBV18 CASSSDSLNQPQHF TGTGCCAGCTCATCGGACAGTCTAAATCAGCCCCAGCATTTT
NA NA TRBJ1-5 TRBV30 CAWSGGVNQPQHF TGTGCCTGGAGTGGGGGGGTTAACCAGCCCCAGCATTTT
TRBD1 NA TRBJ2-1 TRBV7-3 CASSLAGTGDEQFF TGTGCCAGCAGCTTAGCCGGGACAGGGGATGAGCAGTTCTTC